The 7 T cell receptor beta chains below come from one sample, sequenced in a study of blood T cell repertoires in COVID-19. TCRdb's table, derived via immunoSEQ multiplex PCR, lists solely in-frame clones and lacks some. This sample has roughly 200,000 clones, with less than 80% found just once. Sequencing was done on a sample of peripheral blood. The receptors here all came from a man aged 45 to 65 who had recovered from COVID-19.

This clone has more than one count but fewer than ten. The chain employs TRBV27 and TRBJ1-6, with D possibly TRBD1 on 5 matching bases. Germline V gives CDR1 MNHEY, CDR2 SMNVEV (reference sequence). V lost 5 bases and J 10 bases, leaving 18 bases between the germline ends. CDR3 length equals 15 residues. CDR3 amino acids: CASSPSQVRGSPLHF. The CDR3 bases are TGTGCCAGCAGTCCTTCACAGGTTAGAGGCTCACCCCTCCACTTT.

The CDR3 bases are TGTGCCAGCAGTGAGGCGGAGAACACTGAAGCTTTCTTT. Its protein is CASSEAENTEAFF. The genes are TRBV2 and TRBJ1-1; D remains ambiguous. Germline V gene data show CDR1 as SNHLY and CDR2 as FYNNEI. The CDR3 spans 13 residues. The V gene lost 3 bases and the J gene lost 1 base, with 6 bases spanning the gap.

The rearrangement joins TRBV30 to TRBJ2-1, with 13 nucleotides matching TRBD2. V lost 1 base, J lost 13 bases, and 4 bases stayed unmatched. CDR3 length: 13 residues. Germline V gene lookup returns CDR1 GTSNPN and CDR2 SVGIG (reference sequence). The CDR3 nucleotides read TGTGCCTGGAGTGATGGACTAGCGGGAGTTCAGTTCTTC. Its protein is CAWSDGLAGVQFF.

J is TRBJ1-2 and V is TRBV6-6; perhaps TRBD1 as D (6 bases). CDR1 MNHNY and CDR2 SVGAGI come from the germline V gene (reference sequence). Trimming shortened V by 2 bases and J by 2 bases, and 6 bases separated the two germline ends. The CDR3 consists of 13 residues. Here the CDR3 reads CASSYGQNYGYTF. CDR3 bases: TGTGCCAGCAGTTACGGACAGAACTATGGCTACACCTTC.

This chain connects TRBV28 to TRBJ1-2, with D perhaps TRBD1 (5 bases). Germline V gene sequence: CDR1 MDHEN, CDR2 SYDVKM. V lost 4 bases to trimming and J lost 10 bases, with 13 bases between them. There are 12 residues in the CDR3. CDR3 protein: CASSSPQGNYTF. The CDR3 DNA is TGTGCCAGCAGTTCCCCCCAGGGTAACTACACCTTC.

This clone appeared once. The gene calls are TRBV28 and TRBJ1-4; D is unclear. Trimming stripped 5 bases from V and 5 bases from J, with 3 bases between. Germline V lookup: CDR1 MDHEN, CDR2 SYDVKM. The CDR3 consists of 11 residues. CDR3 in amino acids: CASSPNEKLFF. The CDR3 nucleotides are TGTGCCAGCAGTCCGAATGAAAAACTGTTTTTT.

The CDR3 loop is CATSDSGDLGAAFF. Here the CDR3 DNA reads TGTGCCACCAGTGATTCAGGGGACCTGGGGGCGGCTTTCTTT. The chain uses TRBV24-1 and TRBJ1-1, with D possibly being TRBD1 (6 bases). This CDR3 contains 14 residues. In germline, CDR1 is KGHDR, CDR2 SFDVKD. V was shortened by 2 bases and J by 11 bases, with 17 bases between the two germline ends.